This paragraph reports one T cell receptor beta chain. The sample belongs to a study of blood T cell repertoires in COVID-19. The CDR3 is made up of 11 amino acids. V dropped 6 bases and J dropped 5 bases, with 5 bases sitting between them. Germline loops: CDR1 MDHEN, CDR2 SYDVKM. This table comes from immunoSEQ multiplex PCR, and its TCRdb copy is limited to in-frame clones, with some not included. The sample has 300,000 to 400,000 clones; 85% are singletons. Sequencing was carried out using PBMCs or T cells enriched from blood (not recorded which). The TCR sequence derives from a woman in her thirties who had been exposed to COVID-19. The chain recombines TRBV28 with TRBJ1-5; no reliable D call. This CDR3 reads CASRAHQPQHF. The CDR3 DNA follows: TGTGCCAGCAGGGCACATCAGCCCCAGCATTTT. Drawing the rest from reference TRBV28 and TRBJ1-5, the complete variable domain is DVKVTQSSRYLVKRTGEKVFLECVQDMDHENMFWYRQDPGLGLRLIYFSYDVKMKEKGDIPEGYSVSREKKERFSLILESASTNQTSMYLCASRAHQPQHFGDGTRLSIL.